This TCR beta chain was documented in a study of blood T cells in healthy people across ages. Study outcomes and limitations: TCR beta diversity was tightly associated with the proportion of naive T cells.

Per the germline V gene, CDR1 is ENHRY and CDR2 is SYGVKD. This CDR3 is built from 14 residues. Unmatched junction bases numbered 8, after V lost 2 bases and J lost 7 bases. Of note for this clonotype: The antigen is not known.

A sample-barcoded 5' primer and a J-beta primer mix were used in a second PCR of roughly 7 to 11 cycles. The yield of each sample was at least 3 million CDR3-containing paired-end reads. From the 5' RACE reads, TCRdb called clonotypes with MiXCR, one entry per CDR3 protein. This table has about 800,000 distinct CDR3 sequences, roughly 50% appearing once. This sequence originates from a man aged 25 to 45 in good health. The sample taken for sequencing was blood. V and J are TRBV10-3 and TRBJ2-7; 7 bases are shared with TRBD2. The CDR3 region has the DNA TGTGCCATCAGTGAGGAGACTAGCAGGGATGAGCAGTACTTC. Its translation: CAISEETSRDEQYF.